A single sample gave rise to the 26 T cell receptor beta chains below, sequenced in a study of identical twins' blood T cells. TCRdb fed the 5' RACE reads into MiXCR, producing one record per CDR3 protein. The data hold hundreds of thousands of distinct CDR3 sequences, with over 25% observed a single time. The sequenced material came from PBMCs. The origin of the receptors is a woman aged 18-55 years in good health.

As concerns this clonotype: Sequence at one end of the junction differs from germline and may be a read error. The V gene is TRBV19, the J gene TRBJ1-3; D may be TRBD1 (6 bases). Germline CDR1 and CDR2: LNHDA and SQIVND (reference sequence). CDR3 size: 14 residues. CDR3 protein: CATGTLNSGDTIYF. The CDR3 region has the DNA TGTGCCACCGGGACACTTAACTCTGGAGACACCATATATTTT.

V gene TRBV12-3 or TRBV12-4 combines with J gene TRBJ1-2; no reliable D call. The V end was cut by 6 bases, the J end by 1 base, with 12 bases between. This CDR3 is 14 amino acids long. The CDR3 coding sequence is TGTGCCAGCAGCCCTGCGTACCTTAACTATGGCTACACCTTC. Translation: CASSPAYLNYGYTF.

This clonotype has a single count. The junction does not match germline at one end; this may be a read error. This chain joins TRBV2 and TRBJ1-6; 11 nucleotides line up with TRBD1. This CDR3 spans 15 amino acids. Germline V gives CDR1 SNHLY, CDR2 FYNNEI. The CDR3 here is CASGEDRGRFSPLHF. CDR3 in DNA: TGTGCCAGCGGTGAGGACAGGGGGCGATTTTCACCCCTCCACTTT. The full variable domain, its missing parts supplied by reference TRBV2 and TRBJ1-6, is EPEVTQTPSHQVTQMGQEVILRCVPISNHLYFYWYRQILGQKVEFLVSFYNNEISEKSEIFDDQFSVERPDGSNFTLKIRSTKLEDSAMYFCASGEDRGRFSPLHFGNGTRLTVT.

In this sample, this clonotype turned up a few times. V gene TRBV29-1 combines with J gene TRBJ1-1; D is undetermined. This CDR3 has 13 amino acids. The V end lost 3 bases, the J end lost 0 bases, and 8 bases lay between the germline ends. Looked up from germline, CDR1 is SQVTM and CDR2 is ANQGSEA. The CDR3 loop reads CSVESPVNTEAFF. The CDR3 DNA follows: TGCAGCGTTGAGTCCCCGGTGAACACTGAAGCTTTCTTT.

This clonotype was observed once. The genes are TRBV19 and TRBJ1-5; no reliable D call. Between the trimmed V and J ends, which lost 3 bases and 4 bases, there was a span of 16 bases. The germline V gene encodes CDR1 LNHDA and CDR2 SQIVND (reference sequence). This CDR3 is built from 16 residues. CDR3 DNA sequence: TGTGCCAGTAGTATTAGCCAGGTGCCCCCGAATCAGCCCCAGCATTTT. Translation gives CASSISQVPPNQPQHF.

This clonotype was seen more than once but under ten times. CDR3 DNA: TGTGCCAGCTCACCAAGGCGGCCGGGGAACTCCTACAATGAGCAGTTCTTC. This gives the protein CASSPRRPGNSYNEQFF. The chain uses TRBV18 and TRBJ2-1; D perhaps matches TRBD2 (5 bases). Germline CDR1 reads KGHSH; CDR2 reads LQKENI. The length of the CDR3 is 17 residues. V shed 2 bases and J shed 0 bases, with 14 bases lying between them.

On this clonotype itself: This is likely a read error, given that the CDR3 carries no conserved phenylalanine or tryptophan at its end. The chain combines TRBV7-3 with TRBJ1-1; D is unresolved. Germline V CDR1 and CDR2: SGHTA, FQGTGA. This CDR3 comprises 13 residues. V was trimmed by 6 bases and J by 4 bases, leaving 12 bases between them. CDR3: CASRVGLITEAFL. DNA of the CDR3: TGTGCCAGCAGGGTTGGTCTGATCACTGAAGCTTTCCTT.

The chain uses TRBV9 and TRBJ2-3, with TRBD1 matching over 7 bases. The CDR3 loop spans 15 amino acids. Losses at the gene ends were 0 bases for V and 2 bases for J; bases not matched to a gene: 3. Germline values: CDR1 SGDLS, CDR2 YYNGEE. The CDR3 loop reads CASSVGTGLTDTQYF. In DNA form, the CDR3 reads TGTGCCAGCAGCGTAGGGACAGGTCTCACAGATACGCAGTATTTT.

Details on this clonotype: One end of the junction is discordant with germline, which a read error may explain. This sequence joins TRBV11-1 and TRBJ1-2; D gene unclear. The germline CDR1 and CDR2 sequences are SGHAT and FQDESV (reference sequence). CDR3 length equals 14 residues. CDR3 in DNA: TGTGCCAGCAGCCATCTCCGGACGGACTACGGCTACACCTTC. It encodes CASSHLRTDYGYTF. Full variable domain (outside the CDR3, taken from reference TRBV11-1 and TRBJ1-2): EAEVAQSPRYKITEKSQAVAFWCDPISGHATLYWYRQILGQGPELLVQFQDESVVDDSQLPKDRFSAERLKGVDSTLKIQPAELGDSAMYLCASSHLRTDYGYTFGSGTRLTVV.

The chain is built from TRBV11-1 and TRBJ2-7, with 9 bases lining up with TRBD2. Germline assignment: CDR1 SGHAT and CDR2 FQDESV (reference sequence). The trim removed 6 bases at V and 1 base at J, leaving 7 bases unmatched. This CDR3 comprises 15 residues. The CDR3 DNA sequence: TGTGCCAGCAGTTCCCAGCGGGGGGCTTCCTACGAGCAGTACTTC. As protein: CASSSQRGASYEQYF.

The chain joins TRBV20-1 to TRBJ1-1; no clear D. Deletions cut 3 bases from V and 3 bases from J, with 14 bases between. The CDR3 is 14 residues long. Germline assignment: CDR1 DFQATT and CDR2 SNEGSKA (reference sequence). The CDR3 sequence is CSARAVDADTEAFF. The DNA of the CDR3 is TGCAGTGCTAGGGCGGTCGATGCCGACACTGAAGCTTTCTTT.

The chain combines TRBV12-3 or TRBV12-4 with TRBJ1-6, with TRBD1 as a possible D gene (5 bases). The germline V and J ends were trimmed by 7 bases and 4 bases, with 11 bases remaining between them. The CDR3 spans 14 residues. DNA of the CDR3: TGTGCCAGCACCCCGGGACGTTATAATTCACCCCTCCACTTT. This codes for CASTPGRYNSPLHF.

At least ten counts were recorded for this clonotype. The chain links TRBV6-5 to TRBJ1-1, with no clear D. V was cut by 5 bases and J by 11 bases, with 21 bases left in between. The CDR3 contains 14 residues. The germline V gene encodes CDR1 MNHEY and CDR2 SVGAGI. CDR3 bases: TGTGCCAGCAGTCCATGGGAGCGGCTAAGCCGCGCTTTCTTT. Protein product: CASSPWERLSRAFF.

V usage is TRBV6-5 and J usage is TRBJ1-1, with TRBD1 as a possible D gene (5 bases). Trimming cost V 0 bases and J 7 bases, with 6 bases left between them. The CDR3 is 12 amino acids. The V gene's germline CDR1 is MNHEY and CDR2 SVGAGI. Here the CDR3 DNA reads TGTGCCAGCAGTTACTCGGGGCTTGAAGCTTTCTTT. This gives the protein CASSYSGLEAFF.

The J gene is TRBJ1-2, the V gene TRBV27; D not certain. This CDR3 has 16 residues. The germline V and J ends were trimmed by 3 bases and 2 bases, with 16 bases remaining between them. Looked up from germline, CDR1 is MNHEY and CDR2 is SMNVEV (reference sequence). The CDR3 loop reads CASSLEPGPPNYGYTF. Written as DNA, the CDR3 is TGTGCCAGCAGTTTGGAACCGGGCCCCCCGAACTATGGCTACACCTTC.

J is TRBJ1-1 and V is TRBV7-8; no firm D call. V was pared by 1 base and J by 0 bases, with 9 bases between. The germline CDR1 and CDR2 sequences are SGHVS and FQNEAQ. This CDR3 has 15 residues. In nucleotides, the CDR3 is TGTGCCAGCAGCTTAGTGAACGGGATGAACACTGAAGCTTTCTTT. Its translation is CASSLVNGMNTEAFF.

This clonotype was counted many times. This chain links TRBV6-1 with TRBJ1-1; perhaps TRBD1 as D (5 bases). Germline V gene sequence: CDR1 MNHNS, CDR2 SASEGT. This CDR3 contains 13 residues. V shed 7 bases and J shed 7 bases, with 16 bases lying between them. CDR3 sequence reads: CASIRTNWNEAFF. CDR3 nucleotide sequence: TGTGCCAGCATTAGGACAAACTGGAATGAAGCTTTCTTT.

The chain links TRBV12-3 or TRBV12-4 to TRBJ2-5; TRBD2 might be the D (6 bases). V was cut by 4 bases and J by 5 bases, with 11 bases left in between. CDR3 length: 13 residues. The CDR3 DNA reads as TGTGCCAGCAGTTCTCTAGCGAGTGAGACCCAGTACTTC. Translated: CASSSLASETQYF.

The table lists this clonotype with a count of one. The V gene is TRBV6-1, the J gene TRBJ1-2; a weak D match, TRBD1 (6 bases). The CDR3 runs 11 residues. Germline values: CDR1 MNHNS, CDR2 SASEGT. V lost 9 bases and J lost 8, with 13 bases in between. DNA for the CDR3: TGTGCCAGTACAACAGGGTTCGGCTACACCTTC. Amino acids: CASTTGFGYTF.

The chain has TRBV5-1 and TRBJ1-1, with 8 bases that match TRBD1. The V segment lost 4 bases and the J segment 3 bases; nucleotides outside the gene matches: 5. There are 14 residues in the CDR3. From germline, CDR1 is SGHRS and CDR2 YFSETQ. The DNA for the CDR3 is TGCGCCAGCAGCGTCGACAGGGGTGACACTGAAGCTTTCTTT. Translating it yields CASSVDRGDTEAFF. The full variable domain, rest sourced from reference TRBV5-1 and TRBJ1-1, is KAGVTQTPRYLIKTRGQQVTLSCSPISGHRSVSWYQQTPGQGLQFLFEYFSETQRNKGNFPGRFSGRQFSNSRSEMNVSTLELGDSALYLCASSVDRGDTEAFFGQGTRLTVV.

This clonotype has more than one count but fewer than ten. The gene calls are TRBV7-2 and TRBJ1-1; unclear D gene. The CDR3 length is 15 residues. Germline V gives CDR1 SGHTA, CDR2 FQGNSA. V gave up 1 base and J gave up 1 base, with 10 bases separating them. The CDR3 region is CASSLEWGTNTEAFF. The CDR3 DNA reads TGTGCCAGCAGCTTAGAATGGGGAACGAACACTGAAGCTTTCTTT.

The chain couples TRBV20-1 to TRBJ1-5; weak D call: TRBD1 (5 bases). CDR3 length: 17 amino acids. Trimming removed 6 bases from V and 4 bases from J, with 25 bases in between. Germline V gives CDR1 DFQATT, CDR2 SNEGSKA (reference sequence). For the CDR3, the DNA is TGCAGTGCCACGCACCCCGGGACCGAATATGGGAATCAGCCCCAGCATTTT. It specifies CSATHPGTEYGNQPQHF.

In this sample, this clonotype turned up a few times. This chain uses TRBV5-6 with TRBJ1-1; D is possibly TRBD1 (5 bases). The V end lost 5 bases, the J end lost 1 base, and 12 bases lay between the germline ends. This CDR3 is built from 14 residues. The germline V gene has CDR1 SGHDT and CDR2 YYEEEE. CDR3 nucleotides: TGTGCCAGCAGAGGAGCCGGGGGGAACACTGAAGCTTTCTTT. Its translation is CASRGAGGNTEAFF.

This clonotype was counted a few times. A junction end diverges from the germline sequence, so it may reflect a read error. CDR3: CASSLGAQNEQFF. DNA of the CDR3: TGCGCCAGCAGCTTAGGGGCCCAAAATGAGCAGTTCTTC. The chain joins TRBV11-3 to TRBJ2-1; D perhaps matches TRBD1 (5 bases). CDR1 SGHNT and CDR2 YENEEA come from the germline V gene. This CDR3 has 13 residues.

This clonotype was seen ten or more times. The chain joins TRBV6-2 or TRBV6-3 to TRBJ1-1, with D maybe TRBD1 (5 bases). The CDR3 is made up of 13 amino acids. The germline V gene encodes CDR1 MNHEY and CDR2 SVGEGT. V was shortened by 7 bases and J by 5 bases, with 14 bases between the two germline ends. The CDR3 DNA follows: TGTGCCAGCACCGCACGAGGGGCGACTGAAGCTTTCTTT. As protein: CASTARGATEAFF.

This clonotype was seen more than once but under ten times. The J gene is TRBJ2-5, the V gene TRBV27; 9 nucleotides align to TRBD1. Trimming at V came to 5 bases and at J to 1 base, leaving 5 bases not matched to a gene. Germline V gene data show CDR1 as MNHEY and CDR2 as SMNVEV (reference sequence). The CDR3 extends over 15 amino acids. This chain's CDR3 is CASSRMTGGQETQYF. CDR3 sequence (DNA): TGTGCCAGCAGTAGGATGACAGGGGGCCAAGAGACCCAGTACTTC.